Listed here are 27 T cell receptor beta chains from one sample, sequenced in a study of neurological immune-mediated disorders. The time point denotes: longitudinal time-point 2. A single record per CDR3 protein comes from TCRdb applying MiXCR to the 5' RACE reads. The top ten hold 2.3% of the sample, which has about 33,000 distinct CDR3 sequences, around 13% seen once. Specimen: PBMCs. The origin of the receptors is a woman in her thirties or forties in good health.

The rearrangement links TRBV24-1 to TRBJ1-1; D gene uncertain. The V gene lost 4 bases and the J gene lost 2 bases, with 1 base spanning the gap. The CDR3 extends over 11 amino acids. The germline CDR1 and CDR2 sequences are KGHDR and SFDVKD. CDR3 amino acids: CATSENTEAFF. CDR3 in DNA: TGTGCCACCAGTGAAAACACTGAAGCTTTCTTT.

The chain is built from TRBV12-3 or TRBV12-4 and TRBJ2-7; D perhaps matches TRBD2 (6 bases). V shed 1 base and J shed 7 bases, with 17 bases lying between them. The CDR3 loop spans 15 amino acids. The chain's CDR3 is CASSLGGTSWDEQYF. CDR3 DNA: TGTGCCAGCAGTTTAGGCGGGACCTCTTGGGATGAGCAGTACTTC.

This clonotype is classed as medium-sized (0.01 to 0.1%). The V gene is TRBV9, the J gene TRBJ2-1, with 9 bases identical to TRBD2. Losses at the gene ends were 1 base for V and 2 bases for J; bases not matched to a gene: 13. CDR1 is SGDLS, CDR2 YYNGEE, per germline. The CDR3 runs to 19 residues. The CDR3 DNA sequence: TGTGCCAGCAGCGTAAGCGGGACTAGCCCGAAGAGGCCCTACAATGAGCAGTTCTTC. It yields the protein CASSVSGTSPKRPYNEQFF.

In its sample, this clonotype was seen many times. The chain is built from TRBV20-1 and TRBJ2-2; possible D gene TRBD2, 5 bases. Germline V gene data show CDR1 as DFQATT and CDR2 as SNEGSKA (reference sequence). The CDR3 is 14 residues long. Trimming removed 1 base at V and 5 bases at J, with 11 bases between. The CDR3 spells CSARGGEPTGELFF. In DNA, the CDR3 is TGCAGTGCTAGAGGGGGAGAGCCGACCGGGGAGCTGTTTTTT.

This clonotype was recorded at least ten times. This sequence joins TRBV9 and TRBJ1-2, with TRBD1 as a possible D gene (6 bases). In germline, CDR1 is SGDLS, CDR2 YYNGEE. The CDR3 extends over 15 amino acids. V was shortened by 3 bases and J by 0 bases, with 12 bases between the two germline ends. The CDR3 DNA reads as TGTGCCAGCAGCGGACAGGTACCTACTAACTATGGCTACACCTTC. Protein product: CASSGQVPTNYGYTF.

With regard to this clonotype: This could be a read error, since a much larger clone is one nucleotide away. V is TRBV9 and J is TRBJ2-1; D is possibly TRBD1 (6 bases). Per germline, CDR1 SGDLS and CDR2 YYNGEE. The length of the CDR3 is 15 residues. The CDR3 DNA reads as TGTGACAGCAGCGTACAGGGCCTCTGGTACAATGAGCAGTTCTTC. Its translation: CDSSVQGLWYNEQFF.

The V gene is TRBV29-1, the J gene TRBJ1-3, with D possibly TRBD1 on 6 matching bases. The V end lost 6 bases, the J end lost 4 bases, and 7 bases lay between the germline ends. CDR3 length equals 11 residues. The germline CDR1 and CDR2 sequences are SQVTM and ANQGSEA. The CDR3: CSVGQGNTIYF. CDR3 nucleotides: TGCAGCGTCGGACAGGGAAACACCATATATTTT.

In this sample, this clonotype turned up many times. This chain connects TRBV7-2 to TRBJ1-3, with D unclear. CDR3 length: 14 amino acids. The germline V gene has CDR1 SGHTA and CDR2 FQGNSA. The V and J ends lost 1 base and 0 bases respectively, with 4 bases between them. CDR3 in DNA: TGTGCCAGCAGCTTAGGAGGCTCTGGAAACACCATATATTTT. It translates to CASSLGGSGNTIYF.

The sample holds many counts of this clonotype. The chain uses TRBV24-1 and TRBJ2-2, with D tentatively TRBD2 (5 bases). Deletions cut 5 bases from V and 1 base from J, with 13 bases between. This CDR3 is built from 16 residues. The germline gives CDR1 KGHDR, CDR2 SFDVKD. Here the CDR3 DNA reads TGTGCCACCAGTGGAGTGTCGGGGAAGAACACCGGGGAGCTGTTTTTT. Its translation: CATSGVSGKNTGELFF.

This clonotype was seen repeatedly, ten times or more. The chain recombines TRBV28 with TRBJ2-3; D might be TRBD2 (6 bases). Germline V gene lookup returns CDR1 MDHEN and CDR2 SYDVKM. V shed 4 bases and J shed 4 bases, with 21 bases lying between them. This CDR3 contains 17 residues. The CDR3 sequence is CASSSDQGLPAPDTQYF. The CDR3 bases are TGTGCCAGCAGTTCCGATCAGGGACTTCCTGCCCCAGATACGCAGTATTTT.

This clonotype appeared many times. The J gene is TRBJ1-1, the V gene TRBV12-3 or TRBV12-4; D gene unclear. The CDR3 covers 12 residues. Deletions cut 6 bases from V and 5 bases from J, with 10 bases between. This CDR3 reads CASSLPGTEAFF. The CDR3 DNA sequence: TGTGCCAGCAGCCTACCGGGGACTGAAGCTTTCTTT.

Many counts were recorded for this clonotype. This rearrangement joins TRBV4-3 to TRBJ2-1; D possibly matches TRBD1 or TRBD2 (5 bases each). Deletions cut 4 bases from V and 9 bases from J, with 16 bases between. CDR3 length equals 14 residues. Germline CDR1 LGHNA, CDR2 YSLEER. Here the CDR3 DNA reads TGCGCCAGCAGCCCCTCCGCCGGGGCTGTTGAGCAGTTCTTC. As protein: CASSPSAGAVEQFF.

This chain joins TRBV29-1 and TRBJ1-5; D ambiguous. Germline CDR1 reads SQVTM; CDR2 reads ANQGSEA. Trimming stripped 5 bases from V and 7 bases from J, with 12 bases between. This CDR3 is 12 amino acids long. The CDR3 sequence: CSVREGGQPQHF. DNA of the CDR3: TGCAGCGTTCGGGAGGGCGGGCAGCCCCAGCATTTT.

This clonotype was found many times. The rearrangement links TRBV5-1 to TRBJ1-3, with D possibly matching TRBD1 (6 bases). Germline lookup yields CDR1 SGHRS and CDR2 YFSETQ. This CDR3 comprises 14 residues. V shed 4 bases and J shed 4 bases, with 12 bases lying between them. The CDR3 sequence is CASSPGTYGNTIYF. The CDR3 DNA is TGCGCCAGCAGCCCTGGGACATACGGAAACACCATATATTTT.

On this clonotype: One end of the junction fails to match germline, which may point to a read error. This rearrangement joins TRBV12-3 or TRBV12-4 to TRBJ1-2, with TRBD1 matching over 7 bases. The CDR3 loop spans 14 amino acids. The CDR3 region is CASSGPAQGFGYTF. Written as DNA, the CDR3 is TGTGCTAGCAGTGGGCCGGCACAGGGGTTTGGCTACACCTTC.

The table lists this clonotype with many counts. This chain uses TRBV20-1 with TRBJ2-7, with a possible D match to TRBD2 (5 bases). Germline CDR1 is DFQATT and CDR2 is SNEGSKA (reference sequence). The CDR3 spans 10 residues. V dropped 5 bases and J dropped 5 bases, with 7 bases sitting between them. The chain's CDR3 is CSAWRNEQYF. The DNA for the CDR3 is TGCAGTGCTTGGAGGAACGAGCAGTACTTC.

This clonotype was observed at least ten times. This rearrangement joins TRBV20-1 to TRBJ2-7; D may be TRBD1 or TRBD2 (6 bases each). CDR3 size: 14 residues. Trimming took 6 bases from V and 0 from J, leaving 15 bases between them. Germline V gene sequence: CDR1 DFQATT, CDR2 SNEGSKA (reference sequence). The CDR3 spells CSANLGGPSYEQYF. CDR3 bases: TGCAGTGCCAACCTAGGGGGGCCCTCCTACGAGCAGTACTTC.

This clonotype showed up many times. This chain joins TRBV6-5 and TRBJ2-7, with 9 positions matching TRBD2. CDR3 length: 16 residues. CDR1 is MNHEY, CDR2 SVGAGI, per germline. Germline trimming cut 0 bases from V and 6 bases from J; bases unmatched to any gene: 9. Here the CDR3 reads CASSYSSPGLASEQYF. The CDR3 coding sequence is TGTGCCAGCAGTTACTCATCTCCGGGACTAGCTTCCGAGCAGTACTTC.

This clonotype was counted ten times or more. The chain couples TRBV7-3 to TRBJ2-1; 16 bases agree with TRBD2. The CDR3 has 17 amino acids. The trim removed 2 bases at V and 10 bases at J, leaving 8 bases unmatched. Germline V gene sequence: CDR1 SGHTA, CDR2 FQGTGA. CDR3 sequence: CASSLAGTSGGAREQFF. The CDR3 bases are TGTGCCAGCAGCTTAGCCGGGACTAGCGGGGGGGCACGGGAGCAGTTCTTC.

This clonotype counts as medium-sized. The chain joins TRBV20-1 to TRBJ2-2; D gene unclear. The germline V gene has CDR1 DFQATT and CDR2 SNEGSKA (reference sequence). The CDR3 is 14 residues long. Trimming cost V 1 base and J 5 bases, with 11 bases left between them. As DNA, the CDR3 is TGCAGTGCTAGAGCTTTTAGGACGACCGGGGAGCTGTTTTTT. It specifies CSARAFRTTGELFF.

This clonotype was counted between two and nine times. This chain uses TRBV9 with TRBJ1-5; D uncertain. The V gene lost 8 bases and the J gene lost 3 bases, with 15 bases spanning the gap. This CDR3 has 14 residues. Germline V gene lookup returns CDR1 SGDLS and CDR2 YYNGEE. This CDR3 is CASTDRLHNQPQHF. The CDR3 nucleotides are TGTGCCAGTACAGATAGACTACACAATCAGCCCCAGCATTTT.

This clonotype has a count of ten or more. The J gene is TRBJ2-6, the V gene TRBV20-1; D unclear. CDR3 length: 15 residues. The ends were cut back, 6 bases at V and 1 base at J, with 13 bases in the middle. From germline, CDR1 is DFQATT and CDR2 SNEGSKA (reference sequence). The CDR3 sequence: CSALKWGSGANVLTF. As DNA, the CDR3 is TGCAGTGCCCTCAAATGGGGTTCTGGGGCCAACGTCCTGACTTTC.

This clonotype appeared many times. In nucleotides, the CDR3 is TGTGCCAGCAGCTTGTTTTCCCCGTCCCGGGAGCAGTTCTTC. The encoded protein is CASSLFSPSREQFF. This rearrangement joins TRBV5-6 to TRBJ2-1; no definite D call. In germline, CDR1 is SGHDT, CDR2 YYEEEE. The CDR3 spans 14 residues. Trimming took off 1 base at V and 10 bases at J, with 15 bases between the two ends.

This clonotype was counted many times. This chain links TRBV7-8 with TRBJ2-2; 11 positions match TRBD2. The CDR3 contains 15 residues. The V segment lost 4 bases and the J segment 8 bases; nucleotides outside the gene matches: 6. Germline assignment: CDR1 SGHVS and CDR2 FQNEAQ. CDR3 sequence: CASSWDWTSGGELFF. DNA for the CDR3: TGTGCCAGCAGCTGGGACTGGACTAGCGGGGGGGAGCTGTTTTTT. Full variable domain (remainder filled in from reference TRBV7-8 and TRBJ2-2): GAGVSQSPRYKVAKRGQDVALRCDPISGHVSLFWYQQALGQGPEFLTYFQNEAQLDKSGLPSDRFFAERPEGSVSTLKIQRTQQEDSAVYLCASSWDWTSGGELFFGEGSRLTVL.

This clonotype showed up many times. J is TRBJ1-5 and V is TRBV5-1; the D gene is possibly TRBD1 (6 bases). This CDR3 region has 15 residues. The germline V and J ends were trimmed by 0 bases and 6 bases, with 13 bases remaining between them. The germline gives CDR1 SGHRS, CDR2 YFSETQ. The DNA for the CDR3 is TGCGCCAGCAGCTTGGAGGCAGGGGTCGGTCAGCCCCAGCATTTT. Amino acid sequence: CASSLEAGVGQPQHF.

This clonotype was detected ten times or more. The chain joins TRBV6-5 to TRBJ1-6; 12 bases line up with TRBD1. The V gene's germline CDR1 is MNHEY and CDR2 SVGAGI. The CDR3 totals 17 residues. With V trimmed by 0 bases and J by 8 bases, 5 bases remained unmatched. The CDR3 DNA reads TGTGCCAGCAGTTACTCGCTGGGACAGGGGGCGGATTCACCCCTCCACTTT. Its protein product is CASSYSLGQGADSPLHF.

Points on this clonotype: A read error is possible here, since a much larger clone lies one base away. The genes are TRBV11-2 and TRBJ2-5; TRBD2 aligns across 13 bases. From germline, CDR1 is SGHAT and CDR2 FQNNGV. This CDR3 comprises 17 residues. V gave up 5 bases and J gave up 8 bases; unmatched junction bases: 14. CDR3 region: CASSRPKRTSGGNTQYF. In DNA form, the CDR3 reads TGTGCCAGCAGCCGACCGAAACGGACTAGCGGGGGAAATACCCAGTACTTC.